What follows are 20 T cell receptor beta chains derived from one specimen sequenced in a study of blood T cells in healthy people across ages. For the second PCR, which ran for about 7 to 11 cycles, a sample-barcoded 5' primer and a J-beta primer mix were used. TCRdb ran MiXCR on the 5' RACE reads and lists one entry per CDR3 protein. The table shows some 1,500,000 distinct CDR3 sequences, with under 55% occurring only once. Sequencing was done on a sample of blood. These TCRs come from a woman in her late teens or twenties in good health.

The V and J genes are TRBV7-9 and TRBJ2-1; 7 bases map to TRBD1. The V and J ends lost 5 bases and 5 bases, in that order; junction bases with no gene match: 9. Germline assignment: CDR1 SEHNR and CDR2 FQNEAQ (reference sequence). The CDR3 contains 15 residues. Written as DNA, the CDR3 is TGTGCCAGCAGCACCCGAGGGACAGAGAACAATGAGCAGTTCTTC. Its translation: CASSTRGTENNEQFF. Using reference TRBV7-9 and TRBJ2-1 for the parts outside the CDR3, the full variable domain is DTGVSQNPRHKITKRGQNVTFRCDPISEHNRLYWYRQTLGQGPEFLTYFQNEAQLEKSRLLSDRFSAERPKGSFSTLEIQRTEQGDSAMYLCASSTRGTENNEQFFGPGTRLTVL.

The rearrangement uses TRBV11-2 and TRBJ2-7; D is perhaps TRBD2 (5 bases). Trimming removed 6 bases at V and 7 bases at J, with 19 bases between. This CDR3 is built from 14 residues. Germline assignment: CDR1 SGHAT and CDR2 FQNNGV. The CDR3 bases are TGTGCCAGCAGGTCCGGGAACGTATTTGATGAGCAGTACTTC. Translated, it gives CASRSGNVFDEQYF.

This clonotype was found a few times. The chain joins TRBV11-3 to TRBJ2-1; 10 bases match TRBD2. In germline, CDR1 is SGHNT, CDR2 YENEEA. Losses at the gene ends were 8 bases for V and 10 bases for J; bases not matched to a gene: 5. The CDR3 spans 12 residues. CDR3 loop: CASRGTSEEQFF. The DNA for the CDR3 is TGTGCCAGCCGTGGGACTAGCGAAGAGCAGTTCTTC.

The V gene is TRBV7-2, the J gene TRBJ2-3, with TRBD2 matching 11 bases. The trim removed 7 bases at V and 5 bases at J, leaving 11 bases unmatched. Germline assignment: CDR1 SGHTA and CDR2 FQGNSA. CDR3 length: 16 residues. The CDR3 here is CASIISGGVSGDTQYF. The CDR3 bases are TGTGCCAGCATTATTAGCGGGGGGGTATCCGGAGATACGCAGTATTTT.

This clonotype came up a few times. The chain joins TRBV3-1 to TRBJ2-1; 10 bases match TRBD2. V lost 5 bases and J lost 5; bases outside the gene matches: 12. The germline V gene encodes CDR1 LGHDT and CDR2 YNNKEL (reference sequence). The CDR3 contains 17 residues. Here the CDR3 DNA reads TGTGCCAGCAGCGCCCGCCCCGGGACTAGCGAGAACAATGAGCAGTTCTTC. Residues: CASSARPGTSENNEQFF.

The chain is built from TRBV12-3 or TRBV12-4 and TRBJ1-5, with 8 positions matching TRBD1. Trimming at V came to 3 bases and at J to 0 bases, leaving 4 bases not matched to a gene. This CDR3 comprises 16 residues. In nucleotides, the CDR3 is TGTGCCAGCAGTTTCCGGACAGGGAGTAGCAATCAGCCCCAGCATTTT. This encodes CASSFRTGSSNQPQHF.

The chain employs TRBV10-3 and TRBJ2-1; D is perhaps TRBD1 (6 bases). The V end was cut by 11 bases, the J end by 13 bases, with 24 bases between. CDR1 is ENHRY, CDR2 SYGVKD, per germline. This CDR3 has 13 residues. This chain's CDR3 is CAAAQGAVETQFF. The DNA of the CDR3 is TGTGCCGCCGCACAGGGTGCGGTAGAGACCCAGTTCTTC.

V is TRBV27 and J is TRBJ1-1, with D possibly matching TRBD1 (6 bases). The CDR3 covers 16 residues. Germline CDR1 is MNHEY and CDR2 is SMNVEV (reference sequence). The V gene lost 5 bases and the J gene lost 5 bases, with 21 bases spanning the gap. CDR3 in DNA: TGTGCCAGCAGTCCCGCTGGGGGCAGACATCGGACTGAAGCTTTCTTT. It specifies CASSPAGGRHRTEAFF.

The chain uses TRBV12-3 or TRBV12-4 and TRBJ2-7; D is undetermined. There are 14 residues in the CDR3. V was cut by 6 bases and J by 0 bases, with 12 bases left in between. This CDR3 is CASSLRRRSYEQYF. Here the CDR3 DNA reads TGTGCCAGCAGCCTCAGGAGACGCTCCTACGAGCAGTACTTC.

The chain carries TRBV29-1 and TRBJ2-7, with 9 positions matching TRBD1. The germline V gene encodes CDR1 SQVTM and CDR2 ANQGSEA. Trimming at V came to 5 bases and at J to 5 bases, leaving 10 bases not matched to a gene. This CDR3 has 14 residues. As DNA, the CDR3 is TGCAGCGTTTCAGAAGGGACAGGGAAGCACGAGCAGTACTTC. This translates into CSVSEGTGKHEQYF.

This chain uses TRBV5-5 with TRBJ1-6, with no clear D. Looked up from germline, CDR1 is SGHKS and CDR2 is YYEKEE (reference sequence). The CDR3 sequence is 13 residues long. V lost 5 bases to trimming and J lost 8 bases, with 11 bases between them. This CDR3 is CASRGKPDSPLHF. The DNA for the CDR3 is TGTGCCAGCAGAGGTAAACCGGATTCACCCCTCCACTTT.

The CDR3 loop reads CSATGLAEQLETQYF. The CDR3 DNA reads TGCAGTGCTACGGGACTAGCTGAACAATTGGAGACCCAGTACTTC. The chain recombines TRBV20-1 with TRBJ2-5; 9 bases are a match to TRBD2. Germline assignment: CDR1 DFQATT and CDR2 SNEGSKA (reference sequence). This CDR3 has 15 amino acids. Germline trimming cut 4 bases from V and 5 bases from J; bases unmatched to any gene: 11.

This clonotype was detected a few times. The gene calls are TRBV12-3 or TRBV12-4 and TRBJ2-3; 7 positions match TRBD2. The V and J ends lost 5 bases and 10 bases, in that order; junction bases with no gene match: 9. The CDR3 has 13 amino acids. Written as DNA, the CDR3 is TGTGCCAGCAGTCCCCAGGCTAGCGGAGCGCAGTATTTT. Its protein product is CASSPQASGAQYF.

J is TRBJ1-5 and V is TRBV11-2, with 9 bases matching TRBD1. With V trimmed by 6 bases and J by 7 bases, 13 bases remained unmatched. The CDR3 runs to 16 residues. Germline lookup yields CDR1 SGHAT and CDR2 FQNNGV. CDR3 loop: CASSSTDRGSSQPQHF. CDR3 in DNA: TGTGCCAGCAGTTCCACGGACAGGGGTAGTTCCCAGCCCCAGCATTTT.

In regard to this clonotype: It may be a read error: a sequence one base away is much more abundant. J is TRBJ2-1 and V is TRBV11-2, with TRBD2 identical over 11 bases. The end of the DNA aligns better with TRBJ2-7, so the J call may be wrong. Germline values: CDR1 SGHAT, CDR2 FQNNGV. CDR3 length: 17 residues. This chain's CDR3 is CVSSLTSGGSPYNEQYF. CDR3 sequence (DNA): TGTGTCAGCAGCTTAACTAGCGGGGGATCTCCCTACAATGAGCAGTACTTC.

This clonotype was picked up a small number of times. This chain links TRBV12-3 or TRBV12-4 with TRBJ2-1, with D maybe TRBD2 (6 bases). The CDR3 spans 14 residues. The V end lost 5 bases, the J end lost 13 bases, and 21 bases lay between the germline ends. The CDR3 sequence is CASSTTSTVETQFF. CDR3 nucleotide sequence: TGTGCCAGCAGTACCACTAGCACAGTAGAGACCCAGTTCTTC.

The chain couples TRBV6-5 to TRBJ2-1, with D perhaps TRBD2 (7 bases). CDR3 length equals 15 residues. Trimming pared 4 bases from V and 5 bases from J, leaving 15 bases between. Germline-derived CDR1 and CDR2 are MNHEY and SVGAGI. The CDR3 sequence: CASSFRGGKNNEQFF. The CDR3 DNA follows: TGTGCCAGCAGTTTTAGGGGGGGGAAAAACAATGAGCAGTTCTTC.

This clonotype showed up many times. The rearrangement links TRBV7-2 to TRBJ2-3; 7 bases align to TRBD1. V gave up 5 bases and J gave up 1 base; unmatched junction bases: 6. In germline, CDR1 is SGHTA, CDR2 FQGNSA. The CDR3 spans 15 residues. CDR3 sequence reads: CASSPTGTRTDTQYF. For the CDR3, the DNA is TGTGCCAGCAGCCCGACAGGGACACGCACAGATACGCAGTATTTT. Using reference TRBV7-2 and TRBJ2-3 for the parts outside the CDR3, the full variable domain is GAGVSQSPSNKVTEKGKDVELRCDPISGHTALYWYRQSLGQGLEFLIYFQGNSAPDKSGLPSDRFSAERTGGSVSTLTIQRTQQEDSAVYLCASSPTGTRTDTQYFGPGTRLTVL.

V usage is TRBV6-5 and J usage is TRBJ1-4; TRBD1 matches 7 bases. Trimming removed 5 bases from V and 4 bases from J; junction bases left unmatched: 4. Germline CDR1 is MNHEY and CDR2 is SVGAGI. This CDR3 contains 14 residues. This CDR3 is CASSGTAINEKLFF. DNA for the CDR3: TGTGCCAGCAGTGGGACAGCCATTAATGAAAAACTGTTTTTT.

The chain has TRBV20-1 and TRBJ2-3; 14 nucleotides match TRBD2. Germline V gene lookup returns CDR1 DFQATT and CDR2 SNEGSKA (reference sequence). Losses at the gene ends were 3 bases for V and 4 bases for J; bases not matched to a gene: 6. This CDR3 region has 16 residues. The DNA for the CDR3 is TGCAGTGCTAGTTGGGGACTAGCGGGAGATCCAGATACGCAGTATTTT. It specifies CSASWGLAGDPDTQYF.